This is a list of T cell receptor beta chains from one sample in a study of blood T cell repertoires in COVID-19. Generated by immunoSEQ multiplex PCR, the TCRdb table keeps only in-frame clones and is missing some. The data hold roughly 360,000 clones, with about four fifths observed a single time. Sequenced: peripheral blood. The receptors shown here come from a human donor with acute or convalescent COVID-19. The donor label of this sample is uncertain. Both conserved end residues are part of each CDR3. D genes are given only for firm matches. Part of the rows lack a size; the others show once, few, many or a class for expanded clones.

TRBJ2-7 | . | TRBD1 | TRBV28 | CASWGYGTGGLGQYF | TGTGCCAGCTGGGGGTACGGGACAGGGGGTTTGGGGCAGTACTTC
TRBJ1-2 | . | . | TRBV19 | CASSIQQVAYGYTF | TGTGCCAGTAGTATCCAACAGGTCGCGTATGGCTACACCTTC
TRBJ2-7 | . | . | TRBV18 | CASSYGSSSYEQYF | TGTGCCAGCTCTTACGGTTCTAGCTCCTACGAGCAGTACTTC
TRBJ1-5 | . | TRBD1 | TRBV19 | CASIGQGGWSNQPQHF | TGTGCCAGTATCGGGCAGGGGGGATGGAGCAATCAGCCCCAGCATTTT
TRBJ1-5 | . | . | TRBV6-2/TRBV6-3 | CASSYSGGANQPQHF | TGTGCCAGCAGTTACTCGGGGGGGGCCAATCAGCCCCAGCATTTT
TRBJ1-3 | . | TRBD1 | TRBV6-1 | CASSEGTGGGNTIYF | TGTGCCAGCAGTGAGGGGACAGGGGGTGGAAACACCATATATTTT
TRBJ1-3 | . | . | TRBV9 | CASNEGTLSGNTIYF | TGTGCCAGCAACGAGGGGACACTCTCTGGAAACACCATATATTTT
TRBJ1-6 | . | . | TRBV6-5 | CASSASDRMNSPLHF | TGTGCCAGCAGCGCAAGCGACAGGATGAATTCACCCCTCCACTTT
TRBJ1-2 | . | . | TRBV28 | CASCAVSYYGYTF | TGTGCCAGCTGCGCGGTGTCGTACTATGGCTACACCTTC
TRBJ1-2 | few | . | TRBV28 | CASTDRYGYTF | TGTGCCAGCACCGACAGGTATGGCTACACCTTC
TRBJ1-5 | . | . | TRBV19 | CASSRANSNQPQHF | TGTGCCAGTAGTCGAGCCAATAGCAATCAGCCCCAGCATTTT
TRBJ2-7 | . | . | TRBV7-2 | CASSSRRALTGRNEQYF | TGTGCCAGCAGCTCCCGAAGAGCACTCACAGGGCGGAACGAGCAGTACTTC
TRBJ2-5 | . | . | TRBV6-2/TRBV6-3 | CASSYSSFETQYF | TGTGCCAGCAGTTACTCCTCTTTTGAGACCCAGTACTTC
TRBJ1-1 | few | . | TRBV20-1 | CSARDSFEAFF | TGCAGTGCTAGGGACAGTTTTGAAGCTTTCTTT
TRBJ1-2 | . | TRBD1 | TRBV18 | CASSPRDRAGYGYTF | TGTGCCAGCTCACCAAGGGACAGGGCGGGCTATGGCTACACCTTC
TRBJ1-2 | . | TRBD1 | TRBV11-2 | CASSPDRGRYGYTF | TGTGCCAGCAGCCCCGACAGGGGACGATATGGCTACACCTTC
TRBJ2-5 | . | TRBD2 | TRBV7-9 | CASSFFSGVETQYF | TGTGCCAGCAGTTTTTTTAGCGGGGTTGAGACCCAGTACTTC